The sequence of this T cell receptor beta chain was determined in a study of cytomegalovirus exposure and HLA in healthy donors. Study results and caveats: V- and J-gene trimming in TCR beta was tied to a missense DCLRE1C variant by an analysis performed later.

This clone has a handful of counts. Its antigen remains unknown. It was with 60 Vbeta and 13 Jbeta primers that the PCR ran. Sequencing was performed with immunoSEQ multiplex PCR; in TCRdb, only in-frame clones are kept and a portion is missing. Among tens of thousands of clones listed, less than 80% were seen once. V shed 5 bases, J shed 8 bases, and the junction held 6 bases outside the gene matches. CDR3 size: 13 residues. Germline CDR1 SGHRS, CDR2 YFSETQ. The specimen was PBMCs. The source is a woman between 45 and 65 years old in good health and CMV-seropositive. This sequence joins TRBV5-1 and TRBJ2-4; 8 nucleotides match TRBD1. The DNA of the CDR3 is TGCGCCAGCAGTCCGGACAGGGCAGACATTCAGTACTTC. This codes for CASSPDRADIQYF. The complete variable domain, with remaining parts taken from reference TRBV5-1 and TRBJ2-4, reads KAGVTQTPRYLIKTRGQQVTLSCSPISGHRSVSWYQQTPGQGLQFLFEYFSETQRNKGNFPGRFSGRQFSNSRSEMNVSTLELGDSALYLCASSPDRADIQYFGAGTRLSVL.